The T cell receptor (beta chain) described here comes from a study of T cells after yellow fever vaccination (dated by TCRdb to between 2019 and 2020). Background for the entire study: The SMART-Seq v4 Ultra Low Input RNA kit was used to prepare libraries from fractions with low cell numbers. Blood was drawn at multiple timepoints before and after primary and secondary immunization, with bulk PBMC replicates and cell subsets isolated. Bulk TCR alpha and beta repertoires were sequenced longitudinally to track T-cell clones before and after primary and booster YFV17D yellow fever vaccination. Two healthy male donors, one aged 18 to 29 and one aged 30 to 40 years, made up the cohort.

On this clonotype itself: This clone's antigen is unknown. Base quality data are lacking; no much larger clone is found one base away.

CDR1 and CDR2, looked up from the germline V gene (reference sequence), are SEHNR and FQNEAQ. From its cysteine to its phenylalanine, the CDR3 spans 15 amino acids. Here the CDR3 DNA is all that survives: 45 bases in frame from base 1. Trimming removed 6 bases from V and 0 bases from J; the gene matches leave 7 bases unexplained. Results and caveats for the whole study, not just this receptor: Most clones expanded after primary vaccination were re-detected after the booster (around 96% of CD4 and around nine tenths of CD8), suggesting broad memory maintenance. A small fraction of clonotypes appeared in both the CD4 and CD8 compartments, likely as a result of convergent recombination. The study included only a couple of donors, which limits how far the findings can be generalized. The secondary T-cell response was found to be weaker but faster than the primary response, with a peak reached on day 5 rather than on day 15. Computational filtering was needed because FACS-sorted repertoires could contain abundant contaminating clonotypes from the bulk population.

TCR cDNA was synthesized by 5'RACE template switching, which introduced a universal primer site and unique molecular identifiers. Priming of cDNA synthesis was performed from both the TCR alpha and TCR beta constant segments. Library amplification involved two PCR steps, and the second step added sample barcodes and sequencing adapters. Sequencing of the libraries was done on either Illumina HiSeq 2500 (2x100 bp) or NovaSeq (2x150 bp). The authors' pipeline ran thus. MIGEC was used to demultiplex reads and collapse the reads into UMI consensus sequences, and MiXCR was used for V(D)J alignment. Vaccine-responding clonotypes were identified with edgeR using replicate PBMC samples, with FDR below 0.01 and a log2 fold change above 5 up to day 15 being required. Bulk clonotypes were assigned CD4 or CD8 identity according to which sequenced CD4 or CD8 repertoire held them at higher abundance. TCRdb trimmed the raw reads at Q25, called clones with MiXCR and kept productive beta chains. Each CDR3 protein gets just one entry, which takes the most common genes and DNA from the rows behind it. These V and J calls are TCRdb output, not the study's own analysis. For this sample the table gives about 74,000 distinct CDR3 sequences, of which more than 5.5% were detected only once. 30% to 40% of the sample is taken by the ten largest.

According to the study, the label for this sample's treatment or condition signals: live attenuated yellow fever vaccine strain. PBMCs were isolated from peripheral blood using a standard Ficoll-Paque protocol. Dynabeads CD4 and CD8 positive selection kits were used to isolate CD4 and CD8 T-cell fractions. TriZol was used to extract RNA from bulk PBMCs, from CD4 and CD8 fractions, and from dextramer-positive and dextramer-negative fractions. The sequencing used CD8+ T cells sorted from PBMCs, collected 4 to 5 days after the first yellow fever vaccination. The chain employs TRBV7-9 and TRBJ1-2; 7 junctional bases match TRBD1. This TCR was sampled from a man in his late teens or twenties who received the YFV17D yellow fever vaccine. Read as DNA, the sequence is TGTGCCAGCAGTCAACCGGGACAGTCTAACTATGGCTACACCTTC. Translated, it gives CASSQPGQSNYGYTF.